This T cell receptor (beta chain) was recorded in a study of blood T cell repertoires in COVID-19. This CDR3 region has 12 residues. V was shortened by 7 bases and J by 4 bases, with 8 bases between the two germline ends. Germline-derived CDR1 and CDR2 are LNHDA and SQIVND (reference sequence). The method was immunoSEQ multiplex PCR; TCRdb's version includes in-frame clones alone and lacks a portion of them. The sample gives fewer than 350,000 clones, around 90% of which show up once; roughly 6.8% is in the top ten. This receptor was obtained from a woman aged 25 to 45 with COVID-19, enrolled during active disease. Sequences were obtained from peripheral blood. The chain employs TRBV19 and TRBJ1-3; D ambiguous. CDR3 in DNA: TGTGCCAGTACCTTGACAGGAAACACCATATATTTT. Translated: CASTLTGNTIYF.